Below, 14 T cell receptor beta chains from the same sample are listed, as sequenced in a study of T cell repertoires in cytomegalovirus infection. MiXCR, applied by TCRdb to the reads, yields one record per CDR3 protein. Altogether 510,000 or so distinct CDR3 sequences are present, about a quarter being singletons, with the ten largest covering roughly an eighth. The material sequenced was PBMCs. The source of these receptors is a human donor in good health (CMV status not recorded). Some clones in this sample may be carry-over from other donors' samples.

The chain recombines TRBV11-3 with TRBJ1-1; D possibly corresponds to TRBD1 (5 bases). The CDR3 totals 14 residues. The V gene's germline CDR1 is SGHNT and CDR2 YENEEA. With 6 bases removed from V and 4 bases from J, the gap between germline ends came to 15 bases. This chain's CDR3 is CASSTRGLSTEAFF. DNA for the CDR3: TGTGCCAGCAGTACGAGGGGCTTGAGCACTGAAGCTTTCTTT.

This clonotype was seen a few times. V usage is TRBV7-3 and J usage is TRBJ1-1; a weak D match, TRBD1 (6 bases). Trimming stripped 3 bases from V and 1 base from J, with 9 bases between. CDR3 size: 14 residues. Per germline, CDR1 SGHTA and CDR2 FQGTGA. The chain's CDR3 is CASSLGHSNTEAFF. In DNA form, the CDR3 reads TGTGCCAGCAGCTTGGGACATTCGAACACTGAAGCTTTCTTT.

This clonotype was counted a few times. The CDR3 DNA is TGCGCCAGCAGCCAAGATAGGGTACAGGGGGCGGAGCAGTTCTTC. This sequence encodes CASSQDRVQGAEQFF. The genes are TRBV4-1 and TRBJ2-1; 9 nucleotides align to TRBD1. The CDR3 loop spans 15 amino acids. Germline V lookup: CDR1 MGHRA, CDR2 YSYEKL. V was clipped by 0 bases and J by 10 bases; unmatched bases: 7.

The V call is TRBV7-9, the J call TRBJ2-3; 8 nucleotides align to TRBD1. The CDR3 length is 16 residues. The V gene's germline CDR1 is SEHNR and CDR2 FQNEAQ (reference sequence). Trimming at V came to 3 bases and at J to 3 bases, leaving 8 bases not matched to a gene. CDR3 sequence (DNA): TGTGCCAGCAGCTTGCTTACAGGGGGGAGTACAGATACGCAGTATTTT. Amino acids: CASSLLTGGSTDTQYF. Combining the CDR3 with reference TRBV7-9 and TRBJ2-3 gives the whole variable domain DTGVSQNPRHKITKRGQNVTFRCDPISEHNRLYWYRQTLGQGPEFLTYFQNEAQLEKSRLLSDRFSAERPKGSFSTLEIQRTEQGDSAMYLCASSLLTGGSTDTQYFGPGTRLTVL.

This clonotype was found many times. This chain connects TRBV7-8 to TRBJ1-2; unclear D gene. The germline CDR1 and CDR2 sequences are SGHVS and FQNEAQ. This CDR3 has 11 amino acids. V lost 11 bases and J 7 bases, leaving 14 bases between the germline ends. The CDR3 region has the DNA TGTGCCCTCAAGAAACTAGCTGGCTACACCTTC. Amino acid sequence: CALKKLAGYTF.

This clonotype was seen many times. CDR3 loop: CASRRDRGSYNEQFF. DNA for the CDR3: TGTGCCAGCAGACGCGACAGGGGCTCCTACAATGAGCAGTTCTTC. The chain employs TRBV7-8 and TRBJ2-1; 8 positions agree with TRBD1. V lost 6 bases to trimming and J lost 0 bases; unmatched junction nucleotides: 4. CDR3 size: 15 residues. CDR1 SGHVS and CDR2 FQNEAQ come from the germline V gene.

V is TRBV12-3 or TRBV12-4 and J is TRBJ2-3; possible D gene TRBD2, 6 bases. Trimming removed 6 bases from V and 6 bases from J, with 16 bases in between. CDR3 length: 14 amino acids. In nucleotides, the CDR3 is TGTGCCAGCAGACCGACTAGTCTCGGGGATACGCAGTATTTT. This sequence encodes CASRPTSLGDTQYF.

The chain is built from TRBV6-1 and TRBJ2-2; the match to TRBD1 covers 7 bases. Trimming removed 7 bases from V and 3 bases from J; junction bases left unmatched: 14. Germline V gene sequence: CDR1 MNHNS, CDR2 SASEGT. This CDR3 region has 17 residues. CDR3 DNA sequence: TGTGCCAGCACCAACTCCTACAGGGGTGCGGACACCGGGGAGCTGTTTTTT. It specifies CASTNSYRGADTGELFF.

The sample holds a few counts of this clonotype. The chain couples TRBV6-1 to TRBJ1-2; D call uncertain. V lost 4 bases to trimming and J lost 0 bases, with 12 bases between them. Germline V lookup: CDR1 MNHNS, CDR2 SASEGT. CDR3 size: 15 residues. The CDR3 reads CASSGRRLANYGYTF. In DNA form, the CDR3 reads TGTGCCAGCAGTGGGCGGCGATTAGCTAACTATGGCTACACCTTC.

The sample holds one count of this clonotype. V and J are TRBV20-1 and TRBJ2-5, with D unclear. This CDR3 has 14 amino acids. V was cut by 1 base and J by 5 bases, with 14 bases left in between. Germline V CDR1 and CDR2: DFQATT, SNEGSKA (reference sequence). Here the CDR3 DNA reads TGCAGTGCTAGAGTACACCAAAACGCGGAGACCCAGTACTTC. Translation gives CSARVHQNAETQYF.

This clonotype was observed many times. The chain joins TRBV4-1 to TRBJ1-2; TRBD1 matches 9 bases. CDR3 length equals 15 residues. V lost 1 base and J lost 5; bases outside the gene matches: 5. Germline values: CDR1 MGHRA, CDR2 YSYEKL. The CDR3 region is CASSQGRDREYGYTF. The CDR3 region has the DNA TGCGCCAGCAGCCAAGGCCGGGACAGGGAATATGGCTACACCTTC.

This rearrangement joins TRBV20-1 to TRBJ2-1; D is possibly TRBD2 (6 bases). CDR3 length equals 15 residues. The germline V gene encodes CDR1 DFQATT and CDR2 SNEGSKA (reference sequence). The V gene lost 0 bases and the J gene lost 5 bases, with 14 bases spanning the gap. For the CDR3, the DNA is TGCAGTGCTAGAGATCGCCTAGCGCCTAACAATGAGCAGTTCTTC. This encodes CSARDRLAPNNEQFF.

The V call is TRBV18, the J call TRBJ1-1, with D unresolved. This CDR3 contains 13 residues. The germline gives CDR1 KGHSH, CDR2 LQKENI. V lost 8 bases and J lost 2, with 12 bases in between. CDR3 in amino acids: CASQDGRNTEAFF. The CDR3 DNA reads TGTGCCAGCCAGGACGGAAGAAACACTGAAGCTTTCTTT.

This sequence joins TRBV10-3 and TRBJ2-2; D possibly matches TRBD1 or TRBD2 (5 bases each). Between the trimmed V and J ends, which lost 8 bases and 5 bases, there was a span of 18 bases. Germline V gives CDR1 ENHRY, CDR2 SYGVKD. The CDR3 has 15 amino acids. The CDR3 here is CAIGVLGTSTGELFF. For the CDR3, the DNA is TGTGCCATCGGGGTACTAGGGACGAGTACCGGGGAGCTGTTTTTT.